This T cell receptor beta chain was sequenced in a study of regulatory T cells in long-lasting Graves disease. This clonotype was recorded many times. Its antigen remains unknown. From germline, CDR1 is SEHNR and CDR2 FQNEAQ (reference sequence). The CDR3 covers 15 residues. Trimming shortened V by 3 bases and J by 0 bases, and 9 bases separated the two germline ends. Arm-PCR with iRepertoire HTBI primers amplified the CDR3 regions for these TCR beta libraries. TCRdb processed the multiplex PCR reads anew with MiXCR; each CDR3 protein has one entry. Of a few hundred thousand distinct CDR3 sequences listed, approximately 14% were seen once; the top ten hold roughly a sixth. Stated time point: newly diagnosed GD, antithyroid drugs for less than 3 months. PBMC RNA was the source of the TCR library. Findings and caveats of the study: Patients with persistent disease showed a bias toward TRBV28, TRBJ1-2 and TRBJ2-5.

This sample also belongs to another study, concerning T cells in Graves' hyperthyroidism and ophthalmopathy. That work contributes: Uncontrolled infections, other autoimmune diseases, pregnancy or lactation led to exclusion of patients. First-round RT-PCR with HTBI primers amplified the TCR CDR3 region. The model foresaw ophthalmopathy a median approximately 6.3 months prior to onset.

This specimen consisted of peripheral blood mononuclear cells (PBMCs), obtained at new diagnosis, from a patient treated with antithyroid drugs. This chain uses TRBV7-9 with TRBJ2-1; maybe TRBD2 (5 bases). The origin of this receptor is a woman in her 50s with Graves disease. The CDR3 DNA follows: TGTGCCAGCAGCTTGGACTGGAGCTCCTACAATGAGCAGTTCTTC. It yields the protein CASSLDWSSYNEQFF.